This T cell receptor (beta chain) was recovered during a study of T cells in Graves' hyperthyroidism and ophthalmopathy. Trimming pared 2 bases from V and 3 bases from J, leaving 1 base between. The CDR3 covers 11 residues. Germline CDR1 and CDR2: KGHSH and LQKENI. There are many counts of this clonotype. The antigen is undetermined. Amplified TCR beta CDR3 regions derived from RNA transcripts. When the TCR CDR3 underwent first-round RT-PCR, the HTBI primer set was used. TCRdb re-analysed the multiplex PCR reads in MiXCR, keeping a single row per CDR3 protein. The sample shows 250,000 to 300,000 distinct CDR3 sequences, roughly 15% of them seen only once. Study-level points and caveats: A model using 13 V-J features told ophthalmopathy apart from stable hyperthyroidism. For ophthalmopathy, model prediction preceded onset by a median around six months.

Patients having uncontrolled infection, another autoimmune disease, pregnancy or lactation were not included. Together with thyroid ultrasound, orbital computed tomography, serum thyroxine and TRAb, clinical symptoms were used for diagnoses. The sequence was obtained from a woman aged 40 to 49 with Graves' hyperthyroidism that later progressed to Graves' ophthalmopathy. V and J are TRBV18 and TRBJ2-5; no firm D call. The source material was blood. In nucleotides, the CDR3 is TGTGCCAGCTCACCAGAAGAGACCCAGTACTTC. Translated: CASSPEETQYF.